This is a list of T cell receptor beta chains from one sample in a study of cytomegalovirus exposure and HLA in healthy donors. Here immunoSEQ multiplex PCR was the method, and the copy in TCRdb shows in-frame clones only, minus some. In the table there are fewer than 400,000 clones, 70% to 90% of which are singletons. Sequenced: PBMCs. The receptors originated from a woman younger than 30 in good health and CMV-seronegative. Both conserved end residues are part of each CDR3. Fields, in order: J gene, D gene, V gene, CDR3 protein, CDR3 DNA. D genes are given only for firm matches.

J gene: TRBJ2-1
D gene: NA
V gene: TRBV20-1
CDR3 protein: CSARFLEQFF
CDR3 DNA: TGCAGTGCTAGGTTCCTTGAGCAGTTCTTC

J gene: TRBJ2-2
D gene: TRBD2
V gene: TRBV4-3
CDR3 protein: CASSQEALAGVQGAPGELFF
CDR3 DNA: TGCGCCAGCAGCCAAGAGGCGCTAGCGGGAGTGCAGGGGGCCCCCGGGGAGCTGTTTTTT

J gene: TRBJ2-7
D gene: TRBD1
V gene: TRBV28
CDR3 protein: CASRSGTGMFYEQYF
CDR3 DNA: TGTGCCAGCAGATCCGGGACAGGGATGTTCTACGAGCAGTACTTC

J gene: TRBJ2-1
D gene: TRBD2
V gene: TRBV2
CDR3 protein: CASNRGLAGYNEQFF
CDR3 DNA: TGTGCCAGCAATAGGGGACTAGCGGGATACAATGAGCAGTTCTTC

J gene: TRBJ1-1
D gene: NA
V gene: TRBV29-1
CDR3 protein: CSGTRDLNTEAFF
CDR3 DNA: TGCAGCGGTACACGGGATTTGAACACTGAAGCTTTCTTT

J gene: TRBJ2-1
D gene: TRBD2
V gene: TRBV7-2
CDR3 protein: CASRLAGLSYNEQFF
CDR3 DNA: TGTGCCAGCCGACTAGCGGGATTATCCTACAATGAGCAGTTCTTC

J gene: TRBJ1-5
D gene: NA
V gene: TRBV2
CDR3 protein: CASSGAGENQPQHF
CDR3 DNA: TGTGCCAGCAGTGGGGCAGGGGAGAATCAGCCCCAGCATTTT

J gene: TRBJ2-7
D gene: TRBD2
V gene: TRBV7-2
CDR3 protein: CASSLGLAEAYEQYF
CDR3 DNA: TGTGCCAGCAGCTTAGGACTAGCGGAAGCCTACGAGCAGTACTTC

J gene: TRBJ2-7
D gene: TRBD2
V gene: TRBV4-2
CDR3 protein: CASSQAAPSGGYEQYF
CDR3 DNA: TGTGCCAGCAGCCAAGCAGCGCCTAGCGGGGGCTACGAGCAGTACTTC

J gene: TRBJ1-5
D gene: TRBD1
V gene: TRBV4-1
CDR3 protein: CASRPQMGQGQPQHF
CDR3 DNA: TGCGCCAGCAGACCCCAAATGGGACAGGGCCAGCCCCAGCATTTT